This T cell receptor beta chain was documented in a study of cytomegalovirus exposure and HLA in healthy donors (dated by TCRdb to 2016 to 2017). Notes on the research overall: An earlier analysis of roughly 570 of the donors reported 250 to 300 Gb of sequence data and around 100 million unique TCR beta sequences obtained from approximately 180 million T cells. A later analysis re-examined previously published TCR beta repertoires from several hundred donors and added high-resolution HLA genotyping to investigate patterns of TCR occurrence. Across around 400 genotyped donors of the cohort, an average of about 240,000 unique TCR beta nucleotide sequences per donor were sequenced, and 15% to 20% of those sequences were non-productive. Rather than using new phenotypic data, the later analysis identified candidate immune exposures from TCR beta sequences and from how often those sequences occurred across donors. High-throughput TCR immunosequencing, statistical association of individual TCRs with disease status, and machine learning were combined to predict cytomegalovirus infection status. Donor age, sex, ethnicity and CMV serostatus were collected together with the repertoire data. A later genetic analysis took genome-wide SNP genotypes for about 55% of the roughly 700 donors and used that subset as a discovery cohort. Among the approximately 420 genotyped donors, 75% to 90% belonged to the genetic ancestry cluster associated with self-reported Caucasian donors. Every discovery cohort repertoire had been produced on one sequencing platform. An earlier analysis of around 580 of the donors used high-throughput TCR beta sequencing to judge whether each TCR beta V gene segment behaved as functional or pseudogenic. An early release covering roughly 600 HLA-typed donors comprised approximately 300 gigabases of sequencing data and approximately 85 million unique TCR sequences. Several DR-DQ haplotypes were handled as single units for association and clustering because linkage in the cohort was strong. A separate validation cohort of some 130 different subjects was used in addition to the approximately 700-subject first cohort. Both class I and class II loci were covered by HLA typing, at four-digit resolution. The study profiled the T cell repertoires of hundreds of subjects by immunosequencing and related them to cytomegalovirus serostatus. The number of donors typed differed by locus, with roughly 620-630 for A, B, C, DRB1 and DQB1, around 500 for DQA1, over 600 for DPA1, and 450 to 480 for DPB1. The study aimed to test whether signatures of past pathogen exposure could be identified by cataloging public T cell receptors.

The cohort consisted of approximately 690 healthy bone marrow donors. Cohort members were all nominally healthy when sampled, although unrecorded immune exposures were likely present. The donor tested CMV seronegative and was one of the 352 seronegative cohort members. Every donor gave a peripheral blood sample, and the peripheral blood mononuclear cells from that sample were used for TCR beta sequencing. Genomic DNA was extracted from the blood cell samples with the Qiagen DNeasy Blood Extraction Kit. The CDR3 runs 12 residues from the cysteine to the phenylalanine. Left in the record is the CDR3 DNA by itself, 36 bases read in frame from the first base. The CDR1 and CDR2 encoded by the germline V gene are MGHRA and YSYEKL. V is cut by 1 base and J by 7 bases, and the space between the germline ends is 7 bases. A remark on this clone: Its antigen remains undetermined. No much larger clonotype is one base removed from it; base qualities were not supplied.

Findings and caveats that apply to the study as a whole: V-gene and J-gene trimming of TCR beta chains was associated with a missense DCLRE1C variant in a later genetic analysis, and the association was replicated in an independent cohort. The authors suggested that the approach could potentially be extended to other disease states and immunological phenotypes. Across donors, most TCR sequences were observed very rarely, whereas some public TCRs were present in many individuals. Linkage disequilibrium might explain the correlated functional status among segregating V segments, but an unknown experimental factor could not be ruled out. When HLA alleles, especially DR and DQ, strongly co-occurred, TCR associations were difficult to assign to individual alleles. A cluster of highly shared sequence variants was judged likely to be a technical artifact of the sequencing pipeline. Some IMGT-functional V segments, including TRBV6-2 and TRBV6-3, could not be distinguished by the 87-base-pair reads and were therefore excluded. Broadly in line with IMGT annotations, most TCR beta V segments showed up in productive rearrangements about 90% or about 30% of the time in an earlier analysis of several hundred of the donors. In a later analysis, TCR association rates were found to vary across HLA loci, with the most associated TCRs seen for DRB1 alleles and the fewest for HLA-C alleles. In vitro tests confirmed that three of the cytomegalovirus-associated TCR beta chains recognize cytomegalovirus antigens. A later analysis found that most CMV-associated TCR beta chains appeared HLA-restricted, with HLA associations seemingly driven largely by CMV exposure. The only immune exposure information available for the cohort was CMV serostatus. In both the original and validation cohorts, the classifier was reported to diagnose cytomegalovirus status with high specificity and sensitivity. In the study, around 160 TCR beta chains were listed as associated with cytomegalovirus. A further reported finding was that TCR beta sequences accurately predicted the HLA-A and HLA-B alleles for most subjects in the first cohort. Because HLA typing was missing for some donors at each locus, association tests included only the typed subset. Compared with equally common non-associated chains, HLA-associated TCR beta chains in a later analysis were more clonally expanded and had lower generation probabilities. Compared with the roughly 700-donor mean, donors in an Asian-associated ancestry cluster had fewer N-insertions in productive TCRs, according to a later genetic analysis. A later analysis associated 16,951 TCR beta sequences with specific HLA alleles at a false discovery rate of 0.05. Some 15 rarely observed V segments, including chromosome 9 orphons, were excluded from the earlier analysis of several hundred of the donors because counts were too low. Presence/absence analyses assumed roughly uniform sequencing depth across donors, an assumption that may not hold. In a later analysis, several top co-occurrence clusters were reported to appear linked to parvovirus B19, influenza, CMV and Epstein-Barr virus. Only TCR beta chains were sequenced in this cohort, and the absence of alpha or paired-chain data limited detectable features.

The library was obtained by the immunoSEQ multiplex PCR assay. The multiplex PCR relied on a mix of 60 forward primers for TCR Vbeta segments and 13 reverse primers for TCR Jbeta segments. A multiplex PCR assay on genomic DNA amplified the CDR3 region of rearranged TCR beta genes. The Illumina HiSeq System was used to sequence the amplified TCR beta libraries as 87-base-pair reads. Per the original workflow: A later analysis tallied approximately 87 million unique TCR beta chains across the 666 repertoires, and some 10 million of those chains were shared by two or more donors. A nearest-neighbor algorithm error-corrected the raw reads and collapsed the reads into unique sequences, merging closely related sequences to remove PCR and sequencing errors. Alignment of CDR3 sequences to IMGT reference sequences was used to assign V, D and J gene segments. For a sequence to be retained, a match of at least six nucleotides was required to both a V gene segment and a J gene segment. A rearrangement counted as productive if the CDR3 had no stop codons and remained in frame with V and J, and every other rearrangement counted as non-productive. Following IMGT convention, CDR3 was defined as the stretch from the second conserved V-encoded cysteine up to the conserved J-encoded phenylalanine. The earlier analysis of around 640 of the donors excluded sequences that lacked an unambiguous match to a single V gene segment. An earlier analysis of several hundred of the donors called V segments functional above 56.7% productive rearrangements and segregating when the between-donor standard deviation exceeded 5%. To diagnose cytomegalovirus status from the catalog of TCR beta chain sequences, a statistical classification framework was built. A later analysis assigned V and J genes by comparing TCR nucleotide sequences with IMGT/GENE-DB human TR gene sequences. A later analysis assigned CDR3 sequences and most-parsimonious VDJ recombination scenarios with the TCRdist pipeline. In a later analysis, every TCR beta chain was defined by the combination of its CDR3 amino acid sequence and its V-gene family, and reads without a unique V-gene family were dropped. A later analysis removed 550 to 650 highly shared, low-generation-probability nucleotide sequences to deal with suspected cross-contamination and a sequencing artifact. For each public chain, a later analysis derived a clonal expansion index from normalized ranks of inferred template counts within each repertoire. A later analysis computed generation probabilities with a VDJ recombination model fitted to out-of-frame rearrangements, and checked the results against IGoR. In a later analysis, hypergeometric tests were used to score TCR-TCR, TCR-HLA and TCR-CMV co-occurrence, with a repertoire-size bias correction applied to TCR pairs. To estimate false discovery rates, a later analysis permuted the HLA or CMV assignments 20 times. In a later analysis, co-occurring TCRs were grouped with DBSCAN, and TCRdist sequence similarity was added when clustering was performed within HLA-allele-positive subsets. Co-occurrence clustering excluded repertoires with fewer than 30,000 or more than 120,000 public chains, plus five with anomalous nucleotide sharing. TCRdb mirrors the immuneACCESS table, restricted to in-frame sequences. Some clones are absent from its copies; in checked studies, under half trace to an unresolved V gene, and the reason for the others is unknown. Clonal size and the V and J genes are those of that table, whereas D and trimming came from the DNA. The sample data list about 200,000 clones, and 82% of these were observed just once. The ten largest account for roughly 0.095% of the sample.

The clonotype comes from a boy aged 2 to 9 in good health and CMV-seronegative. The receptor chain draws on TRBV4-1 and TRBJ2-5; a tentative D call is TRBD2 (6 bases match). The sequenced material came from PBMCs. The CDR3 sequence is CASSQGGGTQYF. Here is the DNA: TGCGCCAGCAGCCAAGGGGGAGGGACCCAGTACTTC.